The present entry profiles one TCR beta chain with its context. Sequencing used immunoSEQ multiplex PCR; TCRdb keeps in-frame clones, though not all of them. There are 68,000 or so clones in the sample; about 84% occur only once, and about a tenth lies in the top ten. The CDR3 totals 16 residues. Trimming removed 0 bases from V and 3 bases from J, with 15 bases in between. The data belong to a study of OX40 agonist ivuxolimab in advanced cancers. Study information: At about 82% male, the cohort had a mean age of about 55 years, ranging from 23 to 79.

The source is an adult with an advanced solid tumor such as melanoma, head and neck, liver or kidney cancer. The input for sequencing was CD4+ or CD8+ T cells sorted from blood, taken in a trial of the OX40 agonist ivuxolimab. The gene calls are TRBV23-1 and TRBJ2-7; D might be TRBD1 (5 bases). TRBV23-1 carries the ORF label, with uncertain function. Here the CDR3 reads CASSQSAQGTIYEQYF. The CDR3 nucleotides read TGCGCCAGCAGTCAATCGGCCCAGGGCACCATCTACGAGCAGTACTTC.